The 23 T cell receptor beta chains in this list originate from one sample, sequenced in a study of blood T cell repertoires in COVID-19. Produced via immunoSEQ multiplex PCR; TCRdb's table is partial and in-frame only. The profile covers fewer than 300,000 clones, with 87% appearing a single time and 2% to 2.5% taken by the ten largest. What was sequenced was peripheral blood. These receptors originate from a woman between 45 and 60 years old with acute or convalescent COVID-19.

The chain combines TRBV6-5 with TRBJ1-4; TRBD1 matches 7 bases. The CDR3 consists of 15 residues. Germline assignment: CDR1 MNHEY and CDR2 SVGAGI. V dropped 0 bases and J dropped 4; count of bases not matched to a gene: 2. In nucleotides, the CDR3 is TGTGCCAGCAGTTACTCGACAGGGCTTAATGAAAAACTGTTTTTT. Its translation: CASSYSTGLNEKLFF.

This sequence joins TRBV10-3 and TRBJ2-7; 12 nucleotides line up with TRBD2. From germline, CDR1 is ENHRY and CDR2 SYGVKD. The CDR3 runs 15 residues. Trimming at V came to 6 bases and at J to 4 bases, leaving 7 bases not matched to a gene. CDR3 sequence (DNA): TGTGCCATCAGGGATACTAGCGGGAGGCTTTACGAGCAGTACTTC. It specifies CAIRDTSGRLYEQYF.

The CDR3 DNA is TGTGCCAGCAGTTACTTTGGCAGGAACACTGAAGCTTTCTTT. It translates to CASSYFGRNTEAFF. V and J are TRBV6-6 and TRBJ1-1; D is unresolved. The CDR3 consists of 14 residues. V shed 1 base and J shed 1 base, with 7 bases lying between them. CDR1 is MNHNY, CDR2 SVGAGI, per germline (reference sequence).

The chain couples TRBV19 to TRBJ2-1; 9 nucleotides match TRBD2. CDR1 and CDR2 (germline): LNHDA, SQIVND (reference sequence). Unmatched junction bases numbered 13, after V lost 10 bases and J lost 0 bases. The CDR3 is 17 amino acids. The CDR3 reads CAKRAGTSPSSYNEQFF. CDR3 bases: TGTGCCAAAAGGGCAGGGACTAGCCCTAGCTCCTACAATGAGCAGTTCTTC.

This sequence joins TRBV7-9 and TRBJ2-7, with 7 bases lining up with TRBD2. The germline V gene has CDR1 SEHNR and CDR2 FQNEAQ (reference sequence). This CDR3 spans 15 amino acids. Germline trimming cut 4 bases from V and 1 base from J; bases unmatched to any gene: 7. The CDR3 loop reads CASSSALAVSYEQYF. The CDR3 DNA reads as TGTGCCAGCAGCTCGGCGCTAGCGGTATCCTACGAGCAGTACTTC.

The V gene is TRBV9, the J gene TRBJ2-3; D perhaps matches TRBD2 (5 bases). The CDR3 loop spans 15 amino acids. V lost 2 bases and J 4 bases, leaving 14 bases between the germline ends. Germline assignment: CDR1 SGDLS and CDR2 YYNGEE. CDR3 DNA: TGTGCCAGCAGCGTCGGCGGACGGAGGTCAGATACGCAGTATTTT. It is translated as CASSVGGRRSDTQYF.

This chain connects TRBV2 to TRBJ1-3; D perhaps matches TRBD1 (6 bases). This CDR3 has 14 residues. V was trimmed by 7 bases and J by 4 bases, leaving 14 bases between them. Germline V gene data show CDR1 as SNHLY and CDR2 as FYNNEI. This chain's CDR3 is CASKVQGPGNTIYF. The DNA for the CDR3 is TGTGCCAGCAAAGTTCAGGGGCCCGGAAACACCATATATTTT.

V is TRBV5-4 and J is TRBJ2-2; tentatively, D is TRBD1 (5 bases). V was shortened by 1 base and J by 4 bases, with 11 bases between the two germline ends. The CDR3 loop spans 15 amino acids. The germline V gene encodes CDR1 SGHNT and CDR2 YYREEE (reference sequence). This chain's CDR3 is CASSLRSDTTGELFF. The CDR3 nucleotides read TGTGCCAGCAGCTTGCGGTCGGACACCACCGGGGAGCTGTTTTTT. Filled out from reference TRBV5-4 and TRBJ2-2, the complete variable domain reads ETGVTQSPTHLIKTRGQQVTLRCSSQSGHNTVSWYQQALGQGPQFIFQYYREEENGRGNFPPRFSGLQFPNYSSELNVNALELDDSALYLCASSLRSDTTGELFFGEGSRLTVL.

This clone occurred once. This chain connects TRBV5-1 to TRBJ2-2; 7 nucleotides match TRBD2. This CDR3 has 13 amino acids. Germline V CDR1 and CDR2: SGHRS, YFSETQ. V was clipped by 2 bases and J by 10 bases; unmatched bases: 5. CDR3 in DNA: TGCGCCAGCAGCTTTCAGGGAGGGGAGGAGCTGTTTTTT. This gives the protein CASSFQGGEELFF.

The rearrangement uses TRBV4-1 and TRBJ2-3; a possible D gene is TRBD1 (6 bases). Germline CDR1 and CDR2: MGHRA and YSYEKL. V lost 0 bases and J 4 bases, leaving 23 bases between the germline ends. The CDR3 is 19 residues long. CDR3 DNA: TGCGCCAGCAGCCAAGATATGGGGGTTATAGGGGGAACGCCAGATACGCAGTATTTT. It is translated as CASSQDMGVIGGTPDTQYF.

The V gene is TRBV7-6, the J gene TRBJ2-5; D unresolved. CDR1 is SGHVS and CDR2 is FNYEAQ in the germline V gene. CDR3 size: 12 residues. V was cut by 8 bases and J by 5 bases, with 12 bases left in between. The chain's CDR3 is CASHSPRETQYF. The DNA of the CDR3 is TGTGCCAGCCACTCCCCCCGGGAGACCCAGTACTTC.

The chain is built from TRBV7-9 and TRBJ2-7; 8 bases line up with TRBD2. The CDR3 is 15 amino acids. Germline CDR1 reads SEHNR; CDR2 reads FQNEAQ (reference sequence). The V and J ends lost 2 bases and 2 bases, in that order; junction bases with no gene match: 5. The CDR3 loop reads CASSLQVAGTYEQYF. CDR3 sequence (DNA): TGTGCCAGCAGCTTACAGGTAGCGGGAACCTACGAGCAGTACTTC. The full variable domain, its missing parts supplied by reference TRBV7-9 and TRBJ2-7, is DTGVSQNPRHKITKRGQNVTFRCDPISEHNRLYWYRQTLGQGPEFLTYFQNEAQLEKSRLLSDRFSAERPKGSFSTLEIQRTEQGDSAMYLCASSLQVAGTYEQYFGPGTRLTVT.

The chain links TRBV18 to TRBJ1-5, with D tentatively TRBD1 (5 bases). CDR3 length: 14 amino acids. V gave up 2 bases and J gave up 11 bases, with 16 bases separating them. Germline CDR1 reads KGHSH; CDR2 reads LQKENI. The chain's CDR3 is CASSPISDTAAQHF. In nucleotides, the CDR3 is TGTGCCAGCTCACCAATATCGGACACCGCCGCCCAGCATTTT.

Written as DNA, the CDR3 is TGTGCCTGGAGCTTTGGCAGGACGAACACCGGGGAGCTGTTTTTT. This codes for CAWSFGRTNTGELFF. V usage is TRBV30 and J usage is TRBJ2-2; no clear D gene. There are 15 residues in the CDR3. Germline CDR1 and CDR2: GTSNPN and SVGIG (reference sequence). The ends were cut back, 3 bases at V and 0 bases at J, with 11 bases in the middle.

This chain links TRBV24-1 with TRBJ2-2; 7 nucleotides match TRBD1. The V and J ends lost 3 bases and 6 bases, in that order; junction bases with no gene match: 3. The V gene's germline CDR1 is KGHDR and CDR2 SFDVKD. This CDR3 is 14 amino acids long. This chain's CDR3 is CATSDPQGAGELFF. The CDR3 DNA is TGTGCCACCAGTGATCCCCAGGGGGCCGGGGAGCTGTTTTTT.

The genes are TRBV2 and TRBJ2-1; D is unclear. CDR3 size: 16 residues. V was clipped by 3 bases and J by 1 base, with 13 bases between them. Germline CDR1 is SNHLY and CDR2 is FYNNEI. CDR3 DNA: TGTGCCAGCAGTGACTCGGTAGTTAGTTCCTACAATGAGCAGTTCTTC. This encodes CASSDSVVSSYNEQFF.

This chain connects TRBV27 to TRBJ2-3, with 11 bases lining up with TRBD2. The trim removed 7 bases at V and 3 bases at J, leaving 6 bases unmatched. Per the germline V gene, CDR1 is MNHEY and CDR2 is SMNVEV (reference sequence). This CDR3 has 15 residues. CDR3 in DNA: TGTGCCAGCACCCAGACTAGCGGGATAACAGATACGCAGTATTTT. Residues: CASTQTSGITDTQYF.

The chain couples TRBV28 to TRBJ2-7; 8 bases are shared with TRBD1. This CDR3 region has 16 residues. The J segment lost 1 base and the V segment lost 6 bases, leaving 11 bases of the junction unmatched. CDR1 is MDHEN and CDR2 is SYDVKM in the germline V gene. Written as DNA, the CDR3 is TGTGCCAGCAGGGGGACCGGGACAGGCTTTTCCTACGAGCAGTACTTC. Amino acid sequence: CASRGTGTGFSYEQYF. The variable domain in full, completed from reference TRBV28 and TRBJ2-7, reads DVKVTQSSRYLVKRTGEKVFLECVQDMDHENMFWYRQDPGLGLRLIYFSYDVKMKEKGDIPEGYSVSREKKERFSLILESASTNQTSMYLCASRGTGTGFSYEQYFGPGTRLTVT.

The genes are TRBV5-1 and TRBJ2-7; D unclear. V lost 2 bases, J lost 5 bases, and 11 bases lay in between. The CDR3 spans 13 residues. Germline V gene lookup returns CDR1 SGHRS and CDR2 YFSETQ. The CDR3 coding sequence is TGCGCCAGCAGCTTCTTCCCCAGTGACGAGCAGTACTTC. This translates into CASSFFPSDEQYF.

This chain joins TRBV5-6 and TRBJ2-1; 9 bases match TRBD2. There are 18 residues in the CDR3. Germline values: CDR1 SGHDT, CDR2 YYEEEE. The V gene end was trimmed by 3 bases and the J gene end by 1 base; junction bases not matched to a gene: 11. The CDR3 is CASSSRWLAGWSYNEQFF. The CDR3 DNA reads as TGTGCCAGCAGCTCTAGGTGGCTAGCGGGATGGTCCTACAATGAGCAGTTCTTC.

The V call is TRBV28, the J call TRBJ2-7, with TRBD2 identical over 7 bases. The ends lost 3 bases at V and 6 bases at J; junction bases unmatched: 8. The CDR3 spans 14 residues. The V gene's germline CDR1 is MDHEN and CDR2 SYDVKM. CDR3 region: CASSFGGSISEQYF. The CDR3 coding sequence is TGTGCCAGCAGTTTTGGCGGGAGTATCTCCGAGCAGTACTTC.

The V and J genes are TRBV19 and TRBJ2-7, with 10 bases identical to TRBD1. Germline V CDR1 and CDR2: LNHDA, SQIVND (reference sequence). V trimming: 6 bases; J trimming: 3 bases; junction bases outside the gene matches: 5. The CDR3 loop spans 14 amino acids. CDR3 sequence (DNA): TGTGCCAGTAGGACCAGGACAGGGGGCTACGAGCAGTACTTC. Amino acids: CASRTRTGGYEQYF.

The genes are TRBV7-3 and TRBJ1-2, with 9 bases identical to TRBD1. The V and J ends lost 5 bases and 7 bases, in that order; junction bases with no gene match: 17. Germline CDR1 is SGHTA and CDR2 is FQGTGA. CDR3 size: 17 residues. In DNA form, the CDR3 reads TGTGCCAGCAGCCCAAGGGGAAATCTCGACAGGGGGTCTGGCTACACCTTC. Its translation: CASSPRGNLDRGSGYTF.